The 5 T cell receptor beta chains given below trace back to one sample, sequenced in a study of shared clonotypes between healthy human individuals. The repertoire was sequenced with immunoSEQ multiplex PCR; TCRdb's copy has only in-frame clones and lacks some. The data hold about 460,000 clones, with 75% to 80% observed a single time. The sequenced sample was PBMCs. Receptor source: a woman between 40 and 55 years old in good health. Some clones in this sample may be carry-over from other donors' samples.

The chain carries TRBV28 and TRBJ2-3; tentatively, D is TRBD1 (5 bases). The CDR3 contains 11 residues. V was pared by 2 bases and J by 8 bases, with 5 bases between. Germline V gene sequence: CDR1 MDHEN, CDR2 SYDVKM. The CDR3 nucleotides are TGTGCCAGCAGTTTAAGGGGTACGCAGTATTTT. As protein: CASSLRGTQYF.

This clone was counted only a few times. The rearrangement uses TRBV4-3 and TRBJ1-2; D uncertain. Trimming pared 1 base from V and 6 bases from J, leaving 15 bases between. CDR1 is LGHNA, CDR2 YSLEER, per germline. This CDR3 contains 15 residues. CDR3 region: CASSQVLSYYHGYTF. Here the CDR3 DNA reads TGCGCCAGCAGCCAAGTTCTGAGCTACTACCATGGCTACACCTTC.

With regard to this clone: This is likely an artifact of a read error, given a far larger clone one base away. The chain has TRBV6-1 and TRBJ2-7; 7 bases are a match to TRBD2. The germline V gene encodes CDR1 MNHNS and CDR2 SASEGT. This CDR3 comprises 13 residues. Trimming took 4 bases from V and 2 from J; bases not matched to a gene: 2. CDR3 protein: CASSAGTTYEQYF. CDR3 sequence (DNA): TGTGCCAGCAGTGCGGGGACTACCTACGAGCAGTACTTC.

On this clone itself: Its ends do not fully match the called genes, so a read error is possible. Additional DNA sequences in this sample encode the identical CDR3. The J gene is TRBJ2-2, the V gene TRBV30; no clear D gene. The CDR3 totals 12 residues. Germline V gene data show CDR1 as GTSNPN and CDR2 as SVGIG (reference sequence). In DNA form, the CDR3 reads TGCGCCTGGAGTGTAAACACCGGGGAGCTGTTTTTT. Protein sequence: CAWSVNTGELFF.

This chain joins TRBV5-4 and TRBJ1-1; 8 bases fit TRBD1. Trimming cost V 6 bases and J 4 bases; bases outside gene matches: 11. Germline values: CDR1 SGHNT, CDR2 YYREEE (reference sequence). The CDR3 consists of 15 residues. The CDR3 nucleotides read TGTGCCAGCACCCCATTCAGGGGGCGGGTCACTGAAGCTTTCTTT. Protein sequence: CASTPFRGRVTEAFF.